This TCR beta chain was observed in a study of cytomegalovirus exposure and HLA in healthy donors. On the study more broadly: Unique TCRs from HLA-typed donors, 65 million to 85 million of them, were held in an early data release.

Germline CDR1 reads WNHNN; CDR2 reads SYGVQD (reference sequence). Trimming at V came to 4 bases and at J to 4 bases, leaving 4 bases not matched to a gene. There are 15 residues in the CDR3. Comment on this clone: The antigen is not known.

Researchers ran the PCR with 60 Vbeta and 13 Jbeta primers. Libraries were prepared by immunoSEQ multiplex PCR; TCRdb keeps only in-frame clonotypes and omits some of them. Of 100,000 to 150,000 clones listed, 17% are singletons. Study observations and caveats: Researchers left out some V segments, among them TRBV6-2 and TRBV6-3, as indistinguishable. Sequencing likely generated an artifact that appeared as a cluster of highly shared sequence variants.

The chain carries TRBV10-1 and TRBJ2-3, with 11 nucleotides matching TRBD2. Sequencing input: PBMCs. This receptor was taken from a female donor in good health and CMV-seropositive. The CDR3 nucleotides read TGCGCCAGCAGTGGCCTAGCGGGGGGACCAGATACGCAGTATTTT. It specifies CASSGLAGGPDTQYF.